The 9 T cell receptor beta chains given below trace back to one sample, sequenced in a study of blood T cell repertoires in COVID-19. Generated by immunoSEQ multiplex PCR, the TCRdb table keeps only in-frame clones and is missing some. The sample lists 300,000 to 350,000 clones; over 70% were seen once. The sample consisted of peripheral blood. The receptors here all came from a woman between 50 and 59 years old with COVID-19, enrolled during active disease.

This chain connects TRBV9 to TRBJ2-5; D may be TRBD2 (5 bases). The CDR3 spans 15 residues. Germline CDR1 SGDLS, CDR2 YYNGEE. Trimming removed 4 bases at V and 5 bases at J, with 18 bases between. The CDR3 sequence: CASSSAGSVRETQYF. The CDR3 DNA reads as TGTGCCAGCAGCTCGGCGGGCTCGGTGAGGGAGACCCAGTACTTC.

This CDR3 reads CASSSPSGPLYNEQFF. The CDR3 DNA is TGTGCCAGCAGTTCCCCCAGCGGGCCTCTCTACAATGAGCAGTTCTTC. The chain employs TRBV6-5 and TRBJ2-1; D might be TRBD2 (6 bases). The germline gives CDR1 MNHEY, CDR2 SVGAGI. V lost 4 bases and J 3 bases, leaving 16 bases between the germline ends. The CDR3 spans 16 residues.

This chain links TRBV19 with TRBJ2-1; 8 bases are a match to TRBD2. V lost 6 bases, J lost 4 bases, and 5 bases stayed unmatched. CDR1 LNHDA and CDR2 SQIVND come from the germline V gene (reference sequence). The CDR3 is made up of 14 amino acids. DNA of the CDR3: TGTGCCAGTAGACCCGGGACTAGTTACAATGAGCAGTTCTTC. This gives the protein CASRPGTSYNEQFF.

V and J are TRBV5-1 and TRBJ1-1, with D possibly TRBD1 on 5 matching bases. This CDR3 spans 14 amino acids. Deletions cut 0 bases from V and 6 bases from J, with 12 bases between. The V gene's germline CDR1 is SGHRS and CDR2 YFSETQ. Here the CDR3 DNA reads TGCGCCAGCAGCTTGGTAGGGGATGCGGCTGAAGCTTTCTTT. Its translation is CASSLVGDAAEAFF.

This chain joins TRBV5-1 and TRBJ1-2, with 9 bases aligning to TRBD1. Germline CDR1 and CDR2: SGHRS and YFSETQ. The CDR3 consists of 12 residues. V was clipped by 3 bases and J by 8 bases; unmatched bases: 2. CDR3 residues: CASSWDREGYTF. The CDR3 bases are TGCGCCAGCAGCTGGGACAGGGAAGGCTACACCTTC.

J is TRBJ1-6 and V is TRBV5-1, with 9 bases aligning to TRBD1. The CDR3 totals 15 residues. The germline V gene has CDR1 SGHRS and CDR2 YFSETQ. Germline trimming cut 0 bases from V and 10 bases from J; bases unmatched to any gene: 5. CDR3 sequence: CASSLEDRGRSPLHF. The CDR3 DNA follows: TGCGCCAGCAGCTTGGAGGACAGGGGTAGATCACCCCTCCACTTT.

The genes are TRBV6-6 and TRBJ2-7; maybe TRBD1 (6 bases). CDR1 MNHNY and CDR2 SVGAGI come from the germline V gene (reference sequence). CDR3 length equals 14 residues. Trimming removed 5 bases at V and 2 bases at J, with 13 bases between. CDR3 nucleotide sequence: TGTGCCAGCAGTGGGACATTCCCCACCTACGAGCAGTACTTC. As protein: CASSGTFPTYEQYF.

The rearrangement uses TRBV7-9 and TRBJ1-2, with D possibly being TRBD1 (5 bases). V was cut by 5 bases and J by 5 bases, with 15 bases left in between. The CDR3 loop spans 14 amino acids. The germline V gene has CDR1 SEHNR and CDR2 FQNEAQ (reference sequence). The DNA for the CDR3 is TGTGCCAGCAGCCGTTCGCAGGGTTGGTATGGCTACACCTTC. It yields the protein CASSRSQGWYGYTF.

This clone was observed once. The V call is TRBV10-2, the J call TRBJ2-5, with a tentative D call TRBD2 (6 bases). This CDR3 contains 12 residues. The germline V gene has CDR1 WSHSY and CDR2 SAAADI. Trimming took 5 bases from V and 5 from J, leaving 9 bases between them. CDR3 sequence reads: CASSLAWETQYF. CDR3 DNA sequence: TGCGCCAGCAGTCTAGCGTGGGAGACCCAGTACTTC.